These 7 T cell receptor beta chains share one sample of origin, sequenced in a study of T cell responses to AZD1222 COVID-19 vaccine. The method was immunoSEQ multiplex PCR; TCRdb's version includes in-frame clones alone and lacks a portion of them. The table includes about 84,000 clones, around 85% detected once. The input for sequencing was peripheral blood, taken 28 days after the second AZD1222 dose. The receptors here all came from an adult who received the AZD1222 COVID-19 vaccine.

The chain couples TRBV10-3 to TRBJ1-2, with D unresolved. CDR3 size: 13 residues. Trimming removed 3 bases from V and 7 bases from J, with 12 bases in between. The germline V gene encodes CDR1 ENHRY and CDR2 SYGVKD. This chain's CDR3 is CAISDGDGTGYTF. In DNA form, the CDR3 reads TGTGCCATCAGTGATGGAGATGGAACTGGCTACACCTTC.

The chain recombines TRBV7-2 with TRBJ1-6; 7 nucleotides match TRBD1. V lost 5 bases to trimming and J lost 14 bases; unmatched junction nucleotides: 9. Looked up from germline, CDR1 is SGHTA and CDR2 is FQGNSA. The CDR3 has 13 amino acids. Here the CDR3 reads CASSRHRGPTLHF. DNA for the CDR3: TGTGCCAGCAGCCGCCACAGGGGCCCCACCCTCCACTTT.

The rearrangement uses TRBV5-6 and TRBJ2-2; no firm D call. V was pared by 1 base and J by 2 bases, with 0 bases between. This CDR3 comprises 12 residues. The germline CDR1 and CDR2 sequences are SGHDT and YYEEEE. The CDR3 sequence: CASSLNTGELFF. The CDR3 DNA reads as TGTGCCAGCAGCTTGAACACCGGGGAGCTGTTTTTT.

The V call is TRBV5-1, the J call TRBJ2-7; the match to TRBD1 covers 10 bases. Losses at the gene ends were 3 bases for V and 7 bases for J; bases not matched to a gene: 16. This CDR3 has 17 amino acids. Germline V CDR1 and CDR2: SGHRS, YFSETQ. CDR3 sequence: CASSYSTSGTGDGEQYF. The CDR3 coding sequence is TGCGCCAGCAGCTATTCTACATCCGGGACAGGGGATGGTGAGCAGTACTTC.

The rearrangement joins TRBV6-1 to TRBJ1-6, with 9 bases that match TRBD1. CDR1 and CDR2 (germline): MNHNS, SASEGT. The CDR3 is made up of 15 amino acids. The J segment lost 10 bases and the V segment lost 5 bases, leaving 9 bases of the junction unmatched. This CDR3 is CASSTGTGRTSPLHF. CDR3 nucleotide sequence: TGTGCCAGCAGTACCGGGACAGGGAGGACGTCACCCCTCCACTTT.

CDR3 protein: CASSLGVRVAGANVLTF. The DNA of the CDR3 is TGTGCCAGCAGTTTGGGTGTAAGGGTGGCTGGGGCCAACGTCCTGACTTTC. V and J are TRBV27 and TRBJ2-6, with D unresolved. Trimming pared 3 bases from V and 2 bases from J, leaving 14 bases between. Germline V gene sequence: CDR1 MNHEY, CDR2 SMNVEV (reference sequence). The CDR3 runs to 17 residues.

The rearrangement links TRBV19 to TRBJ2-2, with D tentatively TRBD1 (6 bases). The CDR3 length is 15 residues. The germline CDR1 and CDR2 sequences are LNHDA and SQIVND (reference sequence). Trimming removed 6 bases from V and 3 bases from J, with 14 bases in between. The CDR3 DNA sequence: TGTGCCAGTAGCACTCAAACAGGGTACACCGGGGAGCTGTTTTTT. Protein product: CASSTQTGYTGELFF.